Reported below is one T cell receptor beta chain. In its sample, this clonotype was seen a few times. The antigen it binds to is not known. Nothing much larger sits one base from this clone, and base qualities are not available. The library came from RACE. For sequencing, a NextSeq 500 was employed. During library preparation, unique molecular identifiers were attached to individual cDNA molecules so that TCRs could be counted in a quantitative, reproducible way. For every blood RNA sample, sequencing covered both the TCR alpha and TCR beta chains. In the paper's pipeline: Samples had a median of 95,638 TCRs, with a range from about 20,000 to 690,600. The Decombinator software suite was used to annotate V, J and CDR3 in the TCR reads. For PS versus PT1 abundance plots, all samples were subsampled to the same number of TCRs (28,000). TCRs were defined as expanded if absent before sensitization and observed at least eight times at the 2-week time point. TCRdb cleaned the public reads at Q25 with fastp, built clones with MiXCR and kept in-frame beta chains. Rows matching on CDR3 protein sequence are summarized as one entry with the most common DNA and genes. TCRdb, not the original authors, processed these V and J calls. The sample records about 84,000 distinct CDR3 sequences, about 10% of which are singletons. Around 3.6% of the sample is taken by the ten largest.

The data derive from a study of human T cells and chemical hapten exposure (dated by TCRdb to the early 2020s). For the wider study: For sensitization, 2% DPC in acetone was applied to a roughly 2 cm by roughly 2 cm area of upper inner arm skin. The mostly female patient cohort included alopecia areata with under or over 50% scalp involvement, alopecia totalis and alopecia universalis. Peripheral blood TCR repertoire changes were tracked in vivo in alopecia patients during primary and secondary sensitization to the hapten diphenylcyclopropenone (DPC). Patch testing was performed on the upper back with Finn chambers containing 0.01% DPC, and the patch tests were scored after 6 days according to International Contact Dermatitis Research Group standards. Blood samples were taken from patients before sensitization (week 0) and at 2, 6 and about 24 weeks after DPC sensitization. Libraries were pooled for sequencing, and variation in per-sample TCR yields was attributed mainly to small differences in library volumes within the pool. Under 30 alopecia patients gave blood for TCR sequencing at one to four time points (pre-sensitization, 2, 6 and 24 weeks). Patients additionally received weekly therapeutic DPC doses to the scalp throughout the roughly 25-week study period. What the research found in general, with its limitations: The number of TCRs above 1 in 1000 frequency did not change with DPC sensitization; there was no evidence of global repertoire structure alterations. Expanded TCRs formed significantly more large CDR3 similarity clusters than pre-sensitization or healthy control sets, consistent with antigen-driven responses. Because all patients had alopecia, a presumed autoimmune disease, the immune response of the patients might differ from that of healthy individuals. After repeated subsampling, changes were observed in the strength of the expansion versus patch-test correlation and in the threshold at which the correlation became significant. The number of PT1 expanded TCRs positively correlated with patch test score, significant at thresholds 8, 16 and 32 but not 4.

What the time point label conveys for this sample: patch test 3, about 24 weeks after DPC sensitization. The treatment or condition label corresponds to: therapeutic diphenylcyclopropenone sensitization with weekly scalp DPC. At each patch-test visit, blood was drawn before the patch test was applied. Eligible patients were aged 18 to 70, diagnosed with alopecia, deemed suitable for DPC therapy, and excluded if pregnant. Total RNA was extracted from unfractionated whole blood that had been collected in Tempus Blood RNA tubes. Including cysteine and phenylalanine, the CDR3 has 14 amino acids. Just the 42-base CDR3 DNA is kept, in frame starting at base 1. V and J are trimmed by 5 bases and 7 bases, and the gene matches miss 7 bases of the junction. The germline V gene sets CDR1 to SQVTM and CDR2 to ANQGSEA.

The chain is encoded by TRBV29-1 joined to TRBJ2-1, and 11 junction bases match TRBD2. This material consisted of whole blood, taken in connection with sensitization to the hapten diphenylcyclopropenone (DPC). This TCR was sampled from a woman aged 50 to 60 with alopecia areata. Some clones in this sample may be carry-over from other donors' samples. This receptor has the CDR3 CSVYSGRAENEQFF. The bases are TGCAGCGTTTATAGCGGGAGGGCCGAGAATGAGCAGTTCTTC.